What follows are 31 T cell receptor beta chains derived from one specimen sequenced in a study of T cells in Graves' hyperthyroidism and ophthalmopathy (dated by TCRdb to between 2018 and 2021). Receptor libraries were prepared by multiplex PCR. For sequencing, an Illumina HiSeq 2000 was employed. Amplification of TCR beta CDR3 regions was carried out from RNA transcripts. The first round of RT-PCR for the TCR CDR3 was performed with the HTBI primer set and the Qiagen OneStep RT-PCR kit. The public reads were reprocessed in TCRdb via fastp at Q25 and MiXCR, keeping in-frame beta chains. Every CDR3 protein is listed once, alongside the most common genes and DNA of its rows. The table for this sample lists 540,000 or so distinct CDR3 sequences; around 45% of them were counted only once. The top ten clones comprise about 20% of the sample. Material for sequencing was peripheral blood or thyroid tissue (not recorded which). These receptors all stem from an adult woman with Graves' disease, either hyperthyroidism or ophthalmopathy (not recorded which).

The table lists this clonotype with many counts. The J gene is TRBJ1-6, the V gene TRBV5-1; D might be TRBD1 (6 bases). V gave up 4 bases and J gave up 4 bases, with 18 bases separating them. CDR1 SGHRS and CDR2 YFSETQ come from the germline V gene. This CDR3 has 17 residues. The CDR3 nucleotides are TGCGCCAGCAGCCCAGGACAGAACGAGCTTTATAATTCACCCCTCCACTTT. Translation gives CASSPGQNELYNSPLHF.

The chain uses TRBV2 and TRBJ1-6, with D perhaps TRBD1 (6 bases). In germline, CDR1 is SNHLY, CDR2 FYNNEI. The CDR3 extends over 13 amino acids. The germline V and J ends were trimmed by 7 bases and 10 bases, with 14 bases remaining between them. The CDR3 DNA reads as TGTGCCAGCACTTTAGGGGGGTTATCACCCCTCCACTTT. It yields the protein CASTLGGLSPLHF.

The J gene is TRBJ2-5, the V gene TRBV7-2, with 8 bases matching TRBD2. Germline V lookup: CDR1 SGHTA, CDR2 FQGNSA. With V trimmed by 3 bases and J by 1 base, 4 bases remained unmatched. The CDR3 sequence is 15 residues long. CDR3 residues: CASSFQLAVQETQYF. The CDR3, as DNA: TGTGCCAGCAGCTTTCAACTAGCGGTCCAAGAGACCCAGTACTTC.

This clonotype was picked up many times. The chain joins TRBV6-2 or TRBV6-3 to TRBJ2-7, with TRBD2 matching over 14 bases. The CDR3 runs 17 residues. The junction had 7 bases not matched to a gene; V was cut back by 3 bases and J by 3 bases. CDR1 MNHEY and CDR2 SVGEGT come from the germline V gene. The CDR3, as DNA: TGTGCCAGCAGTTATGAGATCGGGACTAGCGGGGGCTACGAGCAGTACTTC. It codes for CASSYEIGTSGGYEQYF.

The chain is built from TRBV11-2 and TRBJ1-4; D unclear. V lost 4 bases, J lost 1 base, and 10 bases lay in between. Germline V gene data show CDR1 as SGHAT and CDR2 as FQNNGV. This CDR3 has 15 amino acids. CDR3: CASSSSGITNEKLFF. CDR3 DNA sequence: TGTGCCAGCAGCTCGTCCGGGATAACTAATGAAAAACTGTTTTTT.

This clonotype has at least ten counts. The chain combines TRBV20-1 with TRBJ1-3; a weak D match, TRBD1 (5 bases). The length of the CDR3 is 13 residues. With 5 bases removed from V and 0 bases from J, the gap between germline ends came to 8 bases. Germline V gene lookup returns CDR1 DFQATT and CDR2 SNEGSKA (reference sequence). The CDR3 coding sequence is TGCAGTGCTCACAGGTACTCTGGAAACACCATATATTTT. This encodes CSAHRYSGNTIYF.

This clonotype was counted a few times. A read error is possible here, since a much larger clone lies one base away. CDR3 protein: CAGSPEGQGISYEQYF. The CDR3 DNA reads as TGTGCCGGCAGCCCCGAGGGACAGGGGATATCCTACGAGCAGTACTTC. The chain links TRBV9 to TRBJ2-7; 10 bases fit TRBD1. The CDR3 totals 16 residues. Per the germline V gene, CDR1 is SGDLS and CDR2 is YYNGEE.

V usage is TRBV5-6 and J usage is TRBJ2-3; possible D gene TRBD1, 6 bases. The CDR3 covers 15 residues. Germline CDR1 is SGHDT and CDR2 is YYEEEE. The V end was cut by 3 bases, the J end by 2 bases, with 13 bases between. CDR3 in amino acids: CASSSQGTLTDTQYF. The CDR3 DNA is TGTGCCAGCAGCTCCCAGGGGACCCTCACAGATACGCAGTATTTT.

This clonotype was recorded many times. The chain has TRBV5-1 and TRBJ2-7, with D possibly matching TRBD1 (5 bases). The CDR3 is made up of 11 amino acids. V lost 5 bases and J 2 bases, leaving 5 bases between the germline ends. CDR1 is SGHRS, CDR2 YFSETQ, per germline. The CDR3: CASRGAYEQYF. CDR3 in DNA: TGCGCCAGCAGAGGGGCCTACGAGCAGTACTTC.

This clonotype was seen a single time. This sequence joins TRBV10-3 and TRBJ1-2; perhaps TRBD1 as D (5 bases). The CDR3 consists of 14 residues. V lost 2 bases, J lost 6 bases, and 13 bases lay in between. The germline gives CDR1 ENHRY, CDR2 SYGVKD. CDR3 amino acids: CAISEGQDSNGYTF. The DNA for the CDR3 is TGTGCCATCAGTGAGGGACAAGATAGCAATGGCTACACCTTC.

The V call is TRBV24-1, the J call TRBJ1-2; D may be TRBD1 (6 bases). This CDR3 contains 14 residues. Trimming stripped 8 bases from V and 2 bases from J, with 14 bases between. Germline CDR1 and CDR2: KGHDR and SFDVKD. As DNA, the CDR3 is TGTGCCACCAAGGGGGGGGGCCGGAACTATGGCTACACCTTC. Translated: CATKGGGRNYGYTF.

This clonotype was counted ten times or more. The chain couples TRBV2 to TRBJ1-1; D unclear. Germline V gives CDR1 SNHLY, CDR2 FYNNEI. CDR3 size: 13 residues. V was trimmed by 7 bases and J by 0 bases, leaving 9 bases between them. DNA for the CDR3: TGTGCCAGCACGGCACAGATGAACACTGAAGCTTTCTTT. Protein sequence: CASTAQMNTEAFF.

The chain employs TRBV15 and TRBJ1-3; D is uncertain. With 8 bases removed from V and 3 bases from J, the gap between germline ends came to 11 bases. Germline V CDR1 and CDR2: LNHNV, YYDKDF (reference sequence). The CDR3 loop spans 13 amino acids. CDR3 DNA sequence: TGTGCCACCCAGTTCGACAATGGAAACACCATATATTTT. Translation gives CATQFDNGNTIYF.

A few counts support this clonotype. The chain links TRBV10-3 to TRBJ2-1, with unresolved D. Trimming shortened V by 3 bases and J by 10 bases, and 7 bases separated the two germline ends. Per the germline V gene, CDR1 is ENHRY and CDR2 is SYGVKD. This CDR3 has 11 amino acids. As DNA, the CDR3 is TGTGCCATCAGTGACATAGAAGAGCAGTTCTTC. This sequence encodes CAISDIEEQFF.

The chain combines TRBV25-1 with TRBJ2-7, with D tentatively TRBD1 (6 bases). CDR3 size: 14 residues. Germline lookup yields CDR1 MGHDK and CDR2 SYGVNS. The V gene lost 9 bases and the J gene lost 3 bases, with 18 bases spanning the gap. The CDR3 loop reads CASASRTADYEQYF. CDR3 nucleotides: TGTGCCAGTGCCTCGAGGACAGCGGACTACGAGCAGTACTTC.

To note about this clonotype: The conserved phenylalanine or tryptophan is not found at the CDR3 terminus, so this likely reflects a read error. No DNA is shown, since the ends of the CDR3 on it are uncertain; the CDR3 is the one TCRdb lists. V is TRBV9 and J is TRBJ2-7; the D call of TRBD2 is as the table states it, not checked on the DNA. Germline V gene lookup returns CDR1 SGDLS and CDR2 YYNGEE. The CDR3 has 9 amino acids, counting both end residues. The chain's CDR3 is CASSVGGRA.

The chain couples TRBV11-2 to TRBJ2-1, with a tentative D call TRBD1 (6 bases). Trimming pared 5 bases from V and 3 bases from J, leaving 14 bases between. The CDR3 has 15 residues. Germline assignment: CDR1 SGHAT and CDR2 FQNNGV. The CDR3 sequence is CASSLIRGSYNEQFF. The CDR3 region has the DNA TGTGCCAGCAGCCTCATTAGGGGGAGCTACAATGAGCAGTTCTTC.

The table lists this clonotype with a count of one. The chain uses TRBV2 and TRBJ2-5; 8 bases map to TRBD2. The length of the CDR3 is 11 residues. Germline CDR1 and CDR2: SNHLY and FYNNEI. Trimming at V came to 5 bases and at J to 7 bases, leaving 0 bases not matched to a gene. CDR3 in amino acids: CASSTSGTQYF. DNA for the CDR3: TGTGCCAGCAGTACTAGCGGGACCCAGTACTTC.

This rearrangement joins TRBV4-3 to TRBJ2-7, with a possible D match to TRBD2 (5 bases). Trimming pared 4 bases from V and 3 bases from J, leaving 10 bases between. The V gene's germline CDR1 is LGHNA and CDR2 YSLEER. This CDR3 is built from 13 residues. CDR3 nucleotides: TGCGCCAGCAGCCGGAAGAGGGACTACGAGCAGTACTTC. Translating it yields CASSRKRDYEQYF.

This clonotype was counted ten times or more. The genes are TRBV15 and TRBJ1-5; D ambiguous. The V gene's germline CDR1 is LNHNV and CDR2 YYDKDF (reference sequence). V lost 0 bases, J lost 9 bases, and 12 bases lay in between. The CDR3 runs 14 residues. The CDR3 sequence is CATSRDPKGRPQHF. Here the CDR3 DNA reads TGTGCCACCAGCAGAGACCCAAAAGGCCGGCCCCAGCATTTT.

This clonotype was seen only a few times. The chain combines TRBV5-1 with TRBJ2-7, with 7 bases identical to TRBD2. CDR3 length: 15 amino acids. CDR1 SGHRS and CDR2 YFSETQ come from the germline V gene. Trimming took 0 bases from V and 3 from J; bases not matched to a gene: 6. The CDR3 DNA is TGCGCCAGCAGCTTGGCGGCTAGCGGCCGCTACGAGCAGTACTTC. Its protein is CASSLAASGRYEQYF. Filled out from reference TRBV5-1 and TRBJ2-7, the complete variable domain reads KAGVTQTPRYLIKTRGQQVTLSCSPISGHRSVSWYQQTPGQGLQFLFEYFSETQRNKGNFPGRFSGRQFSNSRSEMNVSTLELGDSALYLCASSLAASGRYEQYFGPGTRLTVT.

The table lists this clonotype with many counts. The CDR3: CASSFLRGQETQYF. Written as DNA, the CDR3 is TGTGCCAGCAGCTTTTTGAGAGGACAAGAGACCCAGTACTTC. The chain carries TRBV5-4 and TRBJ2-5; D ambiguous. The ends were cut back, 2 bases at V and 2 bases at J, with 10 bases in the middle. From germline, CDR1 is SGHNT and CDR2 YYREEE (reference sequence). This CDR3 is built from 14 residues.

This chain connects TRBV10-3 to TRBJ2-7; tentative D call: TRBD1 (5 bases). Germline CDR1 ENHRY, CDR2 SYGVKD. The V and J ends lost 0 bases and 1 base respectively, with 13 bases between them. The CDR3 runs to 16 residues. The CDR3 DNA is TGTGCCATCAGTGAGTCGGTGGGGCGAGGTTCCTACGAGCAGTACTTC. Translation: CAISESVGRGSYEQYF.

This clonotype was counted ten times or more. The chain combines TRBV12-3 or TRBV12-4 with TRBJ1-4; D ambiguous. V lost 6 bases and J lost 6, with 17 bases in between. The CDR3 is made up of 15 amino acids. The CDR3 reads CASRDLRRPYEKLFF. DNA for the CDR3: TGTGCCAGCAGGGACCTTCGTCGACCCTATGAAAAACTGTTTTTT.

Here the CDR3 reads CSARTGITNYGYTF. The CDR3 DNA follows: TGCAGCGCCAGGACAGGGATCACTAACTATGGCTACACCTTC. The chain has TRBV29-1 and TRBJ1-2; the match to TRBD1 covers 8 bases. The CDR3 contains 14 residues. Germline V gene sequence: CDR1 SQVTM, CDR2 ANQGSEA. V lost 7 bases, J lost 0 bases, and 7 bases stayed unmatched.

This chain connects TRBV19 to TRBJ2-7; no firm D call. Trimming pared 3 bases from V and 0 bases from J, leaving 12 bases between. From germline, CDR1 is LNHDA and CDR2 SQIVND (reference sequence). The CDR3 has 15 amino acids. The CDR3 nucleotides are TGTGCCAGTAGTATTGGGCAGATCGCCTCCTACGAGCAGTACTTC. This translates into CASSIGQIASYEQYF.

The chain is built from TRBV10-3 and TRBJ1-6; D perhaps matches TRBD1 (5 bases). The CDR3 has 13 amino acids. Trimming removed 7 bases from V and 9 bases from J, with 13 bases in between. Germline CDR1 reads ENHRY; CDR2 reads SYGVKD. The CDR3: CAINAGQGSPLHF. The CDR3 DNA reads TGTGCCATCAATGCGGGGCAGGGTTCACCCCTCCACTTT.

The chain links TRBV19 to TRBJ1-5; 7 bases agree with TRBD1. CDR1 and CDR2 from the germline V gene are LNHDA and SQIVND (reference sequence). This CDR3 is 16 amino acids long. Trimming cost V 3 bases and J 4 bases; bases outside gene matches: 9. CDR3 nucleotides: TGTGCCAGTAGTATGATAACAGGGGTGAGTAATCAGCCCCAGCATTTT. This encodes CASSMITGVSNQPQHF.

Only a few counts were recorded for this clonotype. The gene calls are TRBV3-1 and TRBJ2-7; 7 positions match TRBD2. This CDR3 is built from 15 residues. The V gene's germline CDR1 is LGHDT and CDR2 YNNKEL (reference sequence). The V segment lost 2 bases and the J segment 4 bases; nucleotides outside the gene matches: 8. CDR3 loop: CASSQPAGRWYEQYF. CDR3 DNA: TGTGCCAGCAGCCAACCAGCCGGGAGGTGGTACGAGCAGTACTTC.

This clonotype was found many times. The chain recombines TRBV7-9 with TRBJ2-7, with 16 nucleotides matching TRBD2. J was trimmed by 6 bases and V by 5 bases; bases with no gene match: 10. This CDR3 contains 17 residues. Germline V gives CDR1 SEHNR, CDR2 FQNEAQ (reference sequence). CDR3 sequence (DNA): TGTGCCAGCAGCGCCAAGGGACTAGCGGGAGGGCCGGTCGAGCAGTACTTC. This translates into CASSAKGLAGGPVEQYF.

Note on this clonotype: The junction differs from germline at one of its ends, possibly a read error. The rearrangement uses TRBV11-3 and TRBJ2-6, with 7 positions matching TRBD1. CDR1 and CDR2 from the germline V gene are SGHNT and YENEEA. This CDR3 is 17 amino acids long. The CDR3 spells CASLGTALFSGANVLTF. The CDR3 DNA sequence: TGCGCCAGCCTGGGGACAGCTCTATTTTCCGGGGCCAACGTCCTGACTTTC.